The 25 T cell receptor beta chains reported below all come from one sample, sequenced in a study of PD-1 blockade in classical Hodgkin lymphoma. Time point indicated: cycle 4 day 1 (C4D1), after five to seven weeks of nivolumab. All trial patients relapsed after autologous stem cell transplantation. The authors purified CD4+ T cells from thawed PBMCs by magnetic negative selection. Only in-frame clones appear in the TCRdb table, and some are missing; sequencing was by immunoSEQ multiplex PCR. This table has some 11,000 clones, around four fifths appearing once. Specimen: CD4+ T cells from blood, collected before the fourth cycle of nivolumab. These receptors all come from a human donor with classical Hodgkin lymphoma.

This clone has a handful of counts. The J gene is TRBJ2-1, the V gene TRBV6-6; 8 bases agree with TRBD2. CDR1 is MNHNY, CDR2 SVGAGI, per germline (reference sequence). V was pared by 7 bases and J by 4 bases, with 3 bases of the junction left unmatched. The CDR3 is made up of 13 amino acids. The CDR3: CASTTSGYNEQFF. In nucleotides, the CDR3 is TGTGCCAGCACTACTAGCGGATACAATGAGCAGTTCTTC.

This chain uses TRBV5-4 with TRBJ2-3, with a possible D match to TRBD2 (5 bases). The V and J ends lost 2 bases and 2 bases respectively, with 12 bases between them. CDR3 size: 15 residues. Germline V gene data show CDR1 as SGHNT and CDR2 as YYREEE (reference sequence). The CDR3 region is CASSLTRGYTDTQYF. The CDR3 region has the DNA TGTGCCAGCAGCTTAACCCGGGGTTACACAGATACGCAGTATTTT. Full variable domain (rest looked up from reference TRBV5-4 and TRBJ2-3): ETGVTQSPTHLIKTRGQQVTLRCSSQSGHNTVSWYQQALGQGPQFIFQYYREEENGRGNFPPRFSGLQFPNYSSELNVNALELDDSALYLCASSLTRGYTDTQYFGPGTRLTVL.

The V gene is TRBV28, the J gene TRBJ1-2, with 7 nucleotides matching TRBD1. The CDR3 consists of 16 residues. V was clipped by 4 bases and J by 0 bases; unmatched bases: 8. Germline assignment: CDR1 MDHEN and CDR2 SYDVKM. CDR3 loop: CASSSYRDSANYGYTF. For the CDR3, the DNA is TGTGCCAGCAGTTCTTACCGGGACAGTGCTAACTATGGCTACACCTTC.

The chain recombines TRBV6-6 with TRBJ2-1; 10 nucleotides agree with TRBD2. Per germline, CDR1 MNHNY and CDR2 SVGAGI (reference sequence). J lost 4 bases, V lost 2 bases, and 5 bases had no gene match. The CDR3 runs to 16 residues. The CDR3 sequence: CASSYGGLAEYNEQFF. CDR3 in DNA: TGTGCCAGCAGTTACGGAGGACTAGCGGAATACAATGAGCAGTTCTTC.

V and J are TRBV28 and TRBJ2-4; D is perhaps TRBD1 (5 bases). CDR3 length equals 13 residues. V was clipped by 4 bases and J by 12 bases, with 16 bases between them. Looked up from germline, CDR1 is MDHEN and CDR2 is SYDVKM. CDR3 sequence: CASSSRDSQPQYF. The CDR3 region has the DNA TGTGCCAGCAGTTCCAGGGATTCCCAACCTCAGTACTTC.

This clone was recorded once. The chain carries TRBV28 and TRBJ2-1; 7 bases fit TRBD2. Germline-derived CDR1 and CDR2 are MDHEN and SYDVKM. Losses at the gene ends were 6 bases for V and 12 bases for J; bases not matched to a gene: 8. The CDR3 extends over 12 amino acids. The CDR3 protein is CASSTRSGGQFF. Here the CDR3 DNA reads TGTGCCAGCAGCACCCGGTCGGGAGGGCAGTTCTTC.

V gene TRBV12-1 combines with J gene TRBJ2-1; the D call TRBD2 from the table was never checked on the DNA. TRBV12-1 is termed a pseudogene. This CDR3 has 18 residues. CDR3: CASSLQGLAGVPYNEQFF. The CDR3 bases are TGTGCCAGCAGTCTACAGGGACTAGCGGGAGTCCCCTACAATGAGCAGTTCTTC.

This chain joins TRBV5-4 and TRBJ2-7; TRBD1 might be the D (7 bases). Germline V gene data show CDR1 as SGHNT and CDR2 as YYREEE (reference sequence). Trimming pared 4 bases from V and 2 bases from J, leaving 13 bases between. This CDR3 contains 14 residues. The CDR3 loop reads CASSAGQRTYEQYF. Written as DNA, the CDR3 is TGTGCCAGCAGCGCGGGACAGCGAACCTACGAGCAGTACTTC.

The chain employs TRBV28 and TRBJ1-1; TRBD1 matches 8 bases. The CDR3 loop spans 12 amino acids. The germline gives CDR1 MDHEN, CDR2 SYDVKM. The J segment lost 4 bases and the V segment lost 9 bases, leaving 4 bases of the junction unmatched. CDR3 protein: CASGTGGTEAFF. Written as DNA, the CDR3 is TGTGCCAGTGGAACAGGGGGCACTGAAGCTTTCTTT.

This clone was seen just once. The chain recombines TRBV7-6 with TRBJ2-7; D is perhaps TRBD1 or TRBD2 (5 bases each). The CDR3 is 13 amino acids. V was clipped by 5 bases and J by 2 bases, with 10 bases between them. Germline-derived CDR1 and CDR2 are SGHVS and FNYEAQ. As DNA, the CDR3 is TGTGCCAGCAGCGAAGAGGGACCCTACGAGCAGTACTTC. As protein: CASSEEGPYEQYF.

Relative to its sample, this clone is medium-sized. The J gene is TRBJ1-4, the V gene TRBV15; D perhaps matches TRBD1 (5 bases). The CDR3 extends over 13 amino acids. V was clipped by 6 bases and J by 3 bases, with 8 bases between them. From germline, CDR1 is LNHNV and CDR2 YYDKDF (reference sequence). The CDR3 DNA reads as TGTGCCACCAGAGCGGGGCCTAATGAAAAACTGTTTTTT. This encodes CATRAGPNEKLFF.

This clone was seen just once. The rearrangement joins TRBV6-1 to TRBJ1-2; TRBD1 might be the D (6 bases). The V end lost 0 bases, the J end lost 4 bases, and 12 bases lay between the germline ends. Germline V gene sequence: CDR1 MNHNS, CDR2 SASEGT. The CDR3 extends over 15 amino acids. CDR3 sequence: CASSEALTGIYGYTF. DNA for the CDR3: TGTGCCAGCAGTGAAGCGTTAACAGGGATCTATGGCTACACCTTC.

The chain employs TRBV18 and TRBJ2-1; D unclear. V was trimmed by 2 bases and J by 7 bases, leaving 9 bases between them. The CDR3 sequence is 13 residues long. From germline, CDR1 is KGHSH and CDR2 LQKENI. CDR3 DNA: TGTGCCAGCTCACCATCAACACCGAATGAGCAGTTCTTC. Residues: CASSPSTPNEQFF.

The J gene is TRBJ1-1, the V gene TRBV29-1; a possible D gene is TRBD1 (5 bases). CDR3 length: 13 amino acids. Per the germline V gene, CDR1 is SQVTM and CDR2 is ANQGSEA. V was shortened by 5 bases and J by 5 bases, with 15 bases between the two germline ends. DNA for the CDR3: TGCAGCGTTCCGGGACTGGCGGGGACTGAAGCTTTCTTT. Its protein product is CSVPGLAGTEAFF.

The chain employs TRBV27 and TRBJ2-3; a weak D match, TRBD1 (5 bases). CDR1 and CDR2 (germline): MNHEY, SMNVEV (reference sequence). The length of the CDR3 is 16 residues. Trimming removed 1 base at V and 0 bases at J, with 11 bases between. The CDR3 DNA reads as TGTGCCAGCAGTTTATTGGGGCAGGCGAGCACAGATACGCAGTATTTT. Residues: CASSLLGQASTDTQYF.

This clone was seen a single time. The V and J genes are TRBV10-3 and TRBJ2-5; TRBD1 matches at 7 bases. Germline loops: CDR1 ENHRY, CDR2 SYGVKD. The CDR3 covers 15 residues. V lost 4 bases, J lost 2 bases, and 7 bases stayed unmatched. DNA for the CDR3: TGTGCCATCAGTGGTCCAGGGGGACCACAAGAGACCCAGTACTTC. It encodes CAISGPGGPQETQYF.

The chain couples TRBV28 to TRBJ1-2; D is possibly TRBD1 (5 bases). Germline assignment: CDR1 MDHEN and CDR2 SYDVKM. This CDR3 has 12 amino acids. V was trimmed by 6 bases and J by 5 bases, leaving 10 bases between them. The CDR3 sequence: CASRPGGYGYTF. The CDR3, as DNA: TGTGCCAGCAGGCCCGGGGGGTATGGCTACACCTTC.

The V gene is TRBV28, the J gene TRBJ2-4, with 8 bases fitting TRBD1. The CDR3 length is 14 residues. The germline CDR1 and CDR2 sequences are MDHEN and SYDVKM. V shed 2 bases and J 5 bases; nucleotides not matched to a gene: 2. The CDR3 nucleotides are TGTGCCAGCAGTTTACCAGGGGGCCAAAACATTCAGTACTTC. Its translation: CASSLPGGQNIQYF.

CDR3 loop: CASSLLGPGANVLTF. The CDR3 nucleotides are TGTGCCAGCAGTTTATTAGGGCCCGGGGCCAACGTCCTGACTTTC. V is TRBV27 and J is TRBJ2-6; D remains unclear. Per the germline V gene, CDR1 is MNHEY and CDR2 is SMNVEV (reference sequence). The CDR3 loop spans 15 amino acids. V was shortened by 1 base and J by 4 bases, with 8 bases between the two germline ends. Full variable domain (missing parts from reference TRBV27 and TRBJ2-6): EAQVTQNPRYLITVTGKKLTVTCSQNMNHEYMSWYRQDPGLGLRQIYYSMNVEVTDKGDVPEGYKVSRKEKRNFPLILESPSPNQTSLYFCASSLLGPGANVLTFGAGSRLTVL.

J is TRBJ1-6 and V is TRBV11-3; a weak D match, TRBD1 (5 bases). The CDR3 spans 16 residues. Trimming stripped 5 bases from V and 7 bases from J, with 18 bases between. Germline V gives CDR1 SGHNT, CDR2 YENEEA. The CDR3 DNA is TGTGCCAGCAGCCCTAGAAGGGGACGGGGAAATTCACCCCTCCACTTT. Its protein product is CASSPRRGRGNSPLHF. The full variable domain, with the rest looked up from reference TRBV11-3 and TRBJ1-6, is EAGVVQSPRYKIIEKKQPVAFWCNPISGHNTLYWYLQNLGQGPELLIRYENEEAVDDSQLPKDRFSAERLKGVDSTLKIQPAELGDSAVYLCASSPRRGRGNSPLHFGNGTRLTVT.

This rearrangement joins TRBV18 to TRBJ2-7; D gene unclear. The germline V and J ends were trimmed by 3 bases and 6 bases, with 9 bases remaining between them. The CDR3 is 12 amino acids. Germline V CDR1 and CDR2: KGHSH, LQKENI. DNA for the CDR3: TGTGCCAGCTCACCGGGCTCCCTCGAGCAGTACTTC. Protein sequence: CASSPGSLEQYF.

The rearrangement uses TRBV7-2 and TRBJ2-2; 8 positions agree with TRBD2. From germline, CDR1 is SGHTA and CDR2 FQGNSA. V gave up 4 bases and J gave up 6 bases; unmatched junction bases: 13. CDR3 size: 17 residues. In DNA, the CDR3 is TGTGCCAGCAGCTCCCGACTAGCGTTTATAAGGGCCGGGGAGCTGTTTTTT. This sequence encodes CASSSRLAFIRAGELFF.

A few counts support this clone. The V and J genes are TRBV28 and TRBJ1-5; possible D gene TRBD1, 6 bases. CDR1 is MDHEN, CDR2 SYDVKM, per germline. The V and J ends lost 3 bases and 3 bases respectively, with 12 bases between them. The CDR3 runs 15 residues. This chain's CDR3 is CASSFLDRFNQPQHF. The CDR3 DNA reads TGTGCCAGCAGTTTTCTGGACAGATTCAATCAGCCCCAGCATTTT.

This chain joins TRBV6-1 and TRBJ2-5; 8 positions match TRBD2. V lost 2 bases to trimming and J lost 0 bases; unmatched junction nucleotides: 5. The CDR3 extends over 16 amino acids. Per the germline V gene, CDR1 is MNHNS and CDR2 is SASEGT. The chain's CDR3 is CASSEFGRGNQETQYF. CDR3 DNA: TGTGCCAGCAGTGAATTCGGGAGGGGAAACCAAGAGACCCAGTACTTC.

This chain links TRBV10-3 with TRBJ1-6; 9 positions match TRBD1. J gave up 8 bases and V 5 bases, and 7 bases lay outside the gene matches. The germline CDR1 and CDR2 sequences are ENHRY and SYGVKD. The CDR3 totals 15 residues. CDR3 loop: CAISRAGQGDSPLHF. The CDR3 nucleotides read TGTGCCATCAGTAGGGCGGGACAGGGTGATTCACCCCTCCACTTT.